Below, 16 T cell receptor beta chains from the same sample are listed, as sequenced in a study of T cell changes during pregnancy in multiple sclerosis. This table comes from immunoSEQ multiplex PCR, and its TCRdb copy is limited to in-frame clones, with some not included. The table lists over 45,000 clones, approximately 90% of them singletons, with 0.5% to 0.75% in the top ten. The sample consisted of CD4+ T cells from peripheral blood mononuclear cells, taken in the first trimester of pregnancy. These receptors were obtained from a female donor with multiple sclerosis, enrolled in a pregnancy study.

The chain links TRBV28 to TRBJ2-5; TRBD1 agrees at 9 bases. Germline V CDR1 and CDR2: MDHEN, SYDVKM. This CDR3 has 15 residues. V was clipped by 6 bases and J by 5 bases; unmatched bases: 10. The chain's CDR3 is CASSPITGGRETQYF. CDR3 in DNA: TGTGCCAGCAGCCCCATCACAGGGGGCAGGGAGACCCAGTACTTC. Full variable domain (remainder filled in from reference TRBV28 and TRBJ2-5): DVKVTQSSRYLVKRTGEKVFLECVQDMDHENMFWYRQDPGLGLRLIYFSYDVKMKEKGDIPEGYSVSREKKERFSLILESASTNQTSMYLCASSPITGGRETQYFGPGTRLLVL.

J is TRBJ1-1 and V is TRBV27, with TRBD1 as a possible D gene (5 bases). This CDR3 has 16 amino acids. Trimming pared 1 base from V and 4 bases from J, leaving 16 bases between. Germline V lookup: CDR1 MNHEY, CDR2 SMNVEV (reference sequence). The CDR3 protein is CASSLYSSGVGTEAFF. For the CDR3, the DNA is TGTGCCAGCAGTTTATACAGTTCGGGGGTGGGCACTGAAGCTTTCTTT.

The J gene is TRBJ2-5, the V gene TRBV10-3; D is possibly TRBD2 (6 bases). V was pared by 6 bases and J by 5 bases, with 13 bases between. Germline V gene data show CDR1 as ENHRY and CDR2 as SYGVKD. The CDR3 is made up of 13 amino acids. The CDR3 region has the DNA TGTGCCATCAGCGGGGGACTCGGGGAGACCCAGTACTTC. It translates to CAISGGLGETQYF.

The rearrangement joins TRBV7-2 to TRBJ1-1, with a tentative D call TRBD1 (6 bases). V dropped 4 bases and J dropped 6 bases, with 12 bases sitting between them. The V gene's germline CDR1 is SGHTA and CDR2 FQGNSA. The CDR3 is made up of 13 amino acids. Written as DNA, the CDR3 is TGTGCCAGCAGCTCCACAGGGATCGCTGAAGCTTTCTTT. Its translation: CASSSTGIAEAFF.

The V call is TRBV28, the J call TRBJ1-5; a weak D match, TRBD1 (6 bases). Trimming cost V 6 bases and J 3 bases, with 15 bases left between them. CDR3 length: 15 residues. Germline V gene sequence: CDR1 MDHEN, CDR2 SYDVKM. The DNA for the CDR3 is TGTGCCAGCAGGGCTCCAGGGGCGGCCAATCAGCCCCAGCATTTT. Translation gives CASRAPGAANQPQHF.

This chain links TRBV11-3 with TRBJ1-6; 9 bases match TRBD1. CDR3 length: 15 residues. The V and J ends lost 4 bases and 10 bases, in that order; junction bases with no gene match: 8. Germline V gene sequence: CDR1 SGHNT, CDR2 YENEEA. CDR3 DNA sequence: TGTGCCAGCAGCTCAGGGTGGACAGGGGACTCACCCCTCCACTTT. It codes for CASSSGWTGDSPLHF.

The chain links TRBV9 to TRBJ1-1; 7 bases are shared with TRBD1. CDR3 size: 13 residues. After removal of 1 base from V and 12 bases from J, the junction contained 9 bases not matched to a gene. Germline CDR1 reads SGDLS; CDR2 reads YYNGEE. CDR3 amino acids: CASSVLGGQETFF. The DNA of the CDR3 is TGTGCCAGCAGCGTACTTGGAGGACAGGAGACTTTCTTT.

As to this clone: Other DNA sequences in this specimen translate into the identical CDR3. This rearrangement joins TRBV29-1 to TRBJ2-7; the match to TRBD1 covers 9 bases. This CDR3 contains 13 residues. V was clipped by 7 bases and J by 0 bases; unmatched bases: 4. Germline CDR1 is SQVTM and CDR2 is ANQGSEA. Here the CDR3 DNA reads TGCAGCGCTGGGACAGGGTCCTCCTACGAGCAGTACTTC. It is translated as CSAGTGSSYEQYF.

The chain has TRBV11-2 and TRBJ2-3; D is unresolved. The germline V gene has CDR1 SGHAT and CDR2 FQNNGV. This CDR3 region has 11 residues. V was cut by 6 bases and J by 3 bases, with 4 bases left in between. DNA for the CDR3: TGTGCCAGCAGTCCTACAGATACGCAGTATTTT. This encodes CASSPTDTQYF. The complete variable domain, with remaining parts taken from reference TRBV11-2 and TRBJ2-3, reads EAGVAQSPRYKIIEKRQSVAFWCNPISGHATLYWYQQILGQGPKLLIQFQNNGVVDDSQLPKDRFSAERLKGVDSTLKIQPAKLEDSAVYLCASSPTDTQYFGPGTRLTVL.

The chain is built from TRBV9 and TRBJ1-1; possibly TRBD1 for D (6 bases). Looked up from germline, CDR1 is SGDLS and CDR2 is YYNGEE. Between the trimmed V and J ends, which lost 1 base and 0 bases, there was a span of 16 bases. This CDR3 has 17 amino acids. DNA of the CDR3: TGTGCCAGCAGCGTAATCACACAGGGACCTATGAACACTGAAGCTTTCTTT. The encoded protein is CASSVITQGPMNTEAFF. Based on the CDR3 plus reference TRBV9 and TRBJ1-1, the full variable domain is DSGVTQTPKHLITATGQRVTLRCSPRSGDLSVYWYQQSLDQGLQFLIQYYNGEERAKGNILERFSAQQFPDLHSELNLSSLELGDSALYFCASSVITQGPMNTEAFFGQGTRLTVV.

This clone was detected only once. This chain joins TRBV5-1 and TRBJ2-5; D may be TRBD1 (6 bases). V was shortened by 5 bases and J by 1 base, with 12 bases between the two germline ends. CDR1 SGHRS and CDR2 YFSETQ come from the germline V gene. This CDR3 is built from 14 residues. The DNA of the CDR3 is TGCGCCAGCAGACCTTGGGGGCTCCAAGAGACCCAGTACTTC. Protein: CASRPWGLQETQYF.

This chain joins TRBV7-3 and TRBJ2-2, with a weak D call TRBD1 (5 bases). Trimming took 5 bases from V and 5 from J, leaving 12 bases between them. This CDR3 is built from 14 residues. The V gene's germline CDR1 is SGHTA and CDR2 FQGTGA. CDR3 DNA sequence: TGTGCCAGCAGCCCCGGGCAGGGTACCGGGGAGCTGTTTTTT. Its translation is CASSPGQGTGELFF.

The J gene is TRBJ2-7, the V gene TRBV7-9; 8 bases map to TRBD1. This CDR3 has 13 amino acids. J gave up 4 bases and V 4 bases, and 3 bases lay outside the gene matches. The germline gives CDR1 SEHNR, CDR2 FQNEAQ (reference sequence). The DNA of the CDR3 is TGTGCCAGCAGCTCCCGGACAGGGTACGAGCAGTACTTC. Amino acids: CASSSRTGYEQYF.

The chain carries TRBV7-9 and TRBJ2-5; D is unresolved. Germline V lookup: CDR1 SEHNR, CDR2 FQNEAQ (reference sequence). The V gene lost 3 bases and the J gene lost 4 bases, with 9 bases spanning the gap. This CDR3 region has 13 residues. The chain's CDR3 is CASSFPVPETQYF. The CDR3 DNA sequence: TGTGCCAGCAGCTTTCCAGTACCAGAGACCCAGTACTTC.

This chain joins TRBV7-8 and TRBJ2-3, with D perhaps TRBD1 (6 bases). This CDR3 is built from 14 residues. The V end was cut by 7 bases, the J end by 3 bases, with 14 bases between. The germline V gene encodes CDR1 SGHVS and CDR2 FQNEAQ. The CDR3 loop reads CASNHRDLTDTQYF. CDR3 sequence (DNA): TGTGCCAGCAACCACAGGGATTTGACAGATACGCAGTATTTT. Based on the CDR3 plus reference TRBV7-8 and TRBJ2-3, the full variable domain is GAGVSQSPRYKVAKRGQDVALRCDPISGHVSLFWYQQALGQGPEFLTYFQNEAQLDKSGLPSDRFFAERPEGSVSTLKIQRTQQEDSAVYLCASNHRDLTDTQYFGPGTRLTVL.

This clone has a handful of counts. The gene calls are TRBV29-1 and TRBJ2-3, with D unclear. Germline V CDR1 and CDR2: SQVTM, ANQGSEA. CDR3 size: 13 residues. Trimming cost V 3 bases and J 0 bases, with 7 bases left between them. The CDR3 region is CSVEGVSTDTQYF. CDR3 in DNA: TGCAGCGTTGAGGGCGTCAGCACAGATACGCAGTATTTT.